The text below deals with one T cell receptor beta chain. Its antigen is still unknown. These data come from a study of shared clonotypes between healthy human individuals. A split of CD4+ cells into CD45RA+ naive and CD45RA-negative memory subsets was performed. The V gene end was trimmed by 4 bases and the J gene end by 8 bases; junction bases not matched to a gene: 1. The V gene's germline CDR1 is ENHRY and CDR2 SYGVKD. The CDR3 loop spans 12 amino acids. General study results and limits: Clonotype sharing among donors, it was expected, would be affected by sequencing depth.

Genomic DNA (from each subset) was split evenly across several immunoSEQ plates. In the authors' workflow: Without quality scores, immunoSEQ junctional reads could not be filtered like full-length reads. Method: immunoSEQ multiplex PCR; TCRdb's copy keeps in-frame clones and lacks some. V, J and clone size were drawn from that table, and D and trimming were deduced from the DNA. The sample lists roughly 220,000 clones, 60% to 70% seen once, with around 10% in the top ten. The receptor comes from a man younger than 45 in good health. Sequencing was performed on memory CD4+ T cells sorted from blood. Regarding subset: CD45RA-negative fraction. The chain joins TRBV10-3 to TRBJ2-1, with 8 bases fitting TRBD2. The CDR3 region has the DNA TGTGCCATCAGTGGGGGACTAGATGAGCAGTTCTTC. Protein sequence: CAISGGLDEQFF.